Listed here are 24 T cell receptor beta chains from one sample, sequenced in a study of T cell changes during pregnancy in multiple sclerosis. Only in-frame clones appear in the TCRdb table, and some are missing; sequencing was by immunoSEQ multiplex PCR. The data contain tens of thousands of clones, roughly 92% of them singletons. The material was CD4+ T cells from peripheral blood mononuclear cells, obtained in the third trimester of pregnancy. These TCRs come from a female donor with multiple sclerosis, enrolled in a pregnancy study.

This sequence joins TRBV18 and TRBJ1-2, with TRBD1 as a possible D gene (6 bases). The length of the CDR3 is 16 residues. Trimming pared 2 bases from V and 3 bases from J, leaving 16 bases between. Germline loops: CDR1 KGHSH, CDR2 LQKENI. DNA of the CDR3: TGTGCCAGCTCACCATCTCGACAGGAAGCAGACTATGGCTACACCTTC. The encoded protein is CASSPSRQEADYGYTF.

The chain couples TRBV21-1 to TRBJ2-7; TRBD2 is the table's D call, not checked against the DNA. TRBV21-1 is a recognized pseudogene. The CDR3 extends over 10 amino acids. The CDR3 sequence: CASSKERQYF. CDR3 DNA sequence: TGTGCCAGCAGCAAAGAGAGGCAGTACTTC.

The chain joins TRBV6-1 to TRBJ1-6, with TRBD1 matching 9 bases. CDR3 length: 19 amino acids. V trimming: 4 bases; J trimming: 7 bases; junction bases outside the gene matches: 17. The germline gives CDR1 MNHNS, CDR2 SASEGT. As DNA, the CDR3 is TGTGCCAGCAGTGCCCCATCGGTAGGTTGGGACAGGGCCAATTCACCCCTCCACTTT. Protein product: CASSAPSVGWDRANSPLHF.

The chain is built from TRBV9 and TRBJ2-2; maybe TRBD2 (5 bases). Germline V lookup: CDR1 SGDLS, CDR2 YYNGEE. Trimming cost V 0 bases and J 2 bases, with 14 bases left between them. This CDR3 is built from 17 residues. The CDR3 DNA follows: TGTGCCAGCAGCGTAGGTGAGGGTAGGGCAAACACCGGGGAGCTGTTTTTT. The encoded protein is CASSVGEGRANTGELFF. The full variable domain, with the rest looked up from reference TRBV9 and TRBJ2-2, is DSGVTQTPKHLITATGQRVTLRCSPRSGDLSVYWYQQSLDQGLQFLIQYYNGEERAKGNILERFSAQQFPDLHSELNLSSLELGDSALYFCASSVGEGRANTGELFFGEGSRLTVL.

The chain uses TRBV27 and TRBJ1-5; 9 bases map to TRBD1. Germline V gives CDR1 MNHEY, CDR2 SMNVEV (reference sequence). The V gene end was trimmed by 6 bases and the J gene end by 6 bases; junction bases not matched to a gene: 9. The CDR3 is 15 residues long. CDR3 amino acids: CASSKDRGVVQPQHF. Written as DNA, the CDR3 is TGTGCCAGCAGCAAGGACAGGGGAGTTGTTCAGCCCCAGCATTTT.

This rearrangement joins TRBV10-3 to TRBJ2-1, with TRBD1 matching 7 bases. Germline V gives CDR1 ENHRY, CDR2 SYGVKD. The CDR3 has 13 amino acids. With 3 bases clipped from V and 7 bases from J, the junction kept 3 bases outside the gene matches. The CDR3 DNA is TGTGCCATCAGTGAATACAGGGGAAATGAGCAGTTCTTC. It specifies CAISEYRGNEQFF.

The chain couples TRBV28 to TRBJ1-1; no reliable D call. This CDR3 comprises 14 residues. Deletions cut 3 bases from V and 3 bases from J, with 11 bases between. CDR1 MDHEN and CDR2 SYDVKM come from the germline V gene. CDR3 DNA: TGTGCCAGCAGTTTCCGAGGGAGGCACACTGAAGCTTTCTTT. Its protein product is CASSFRGRHTEAFF.

In DNA form, the CDR3 reads TGTGCCAGCAGCCAAACCCGAGCGGGGGGGCCTGTAACGTTCTTC. It codes for CASSQTRAGGPVTFF. The J gene is TRBJ2-1, the V gene TRBV14, with 10 bases lining up with TRBD2. With V trimmed by 2 bases and J by 15 bases, 13 bases remained unmatched. CDR3 length: 15 residues. CDR1 SGHDN and CDR2 FVKESK come from the germline V gene.

This chain joins TRBV6-6 and TRBJ2-5; D is possibly TRBD1 (6 bases). With the DNA end fitting TRBJ2-7 better, the J assignment may be wrong. The V gene's germline CDR1 is MNHNY and CDR2 SVGAGI (reference sequence). The CDR3 consists of 13 residues. CDR3 protein: CASSSGQPYEQYF. Here the CDR3 DNA reads TGTGCCAGCAGTTCCGGACAGCCCTACGAGCAGTACTTC.

J is TRBJ2-1 and V is TRBV5-6, with 7 positions matching TRBD1. The germline V gene has CDR1 SGHDT and CDR2 YYEEEE. The CDR3 runs 16 residues. V trimming: 3 bases; J trimming: 9 bases; junction bases outside the gene matches: 15. CDR3 DNA: TGTGCCAGCAGCTACTTTGACAGGGACCCGTTTGGTGAGCAGTTCTTC. It yields the protein CASSYFDRDPFGEQFF.

As DNA, the CDR3 is TGTGCCATCACCCGAGGGGTAGCGGGGACAGATACGCAGTATTTT. This translates into CAITRGVAGTDTQYF. The chain joins TRBV10-3 to TRBJ2-3; 8 bases map to TRBD2. This CDR3 spans 15 amino acids. CDR1 is ENHRY, CDR2 SYGVKD, per germline. After removal of 7 bases from V and 3 bases from J, the junction contained 9 bases not matched to a gene.

CDR3 coding DNA: TGTGCCAGTAGTATCCTAGGGGGGGACATTGGTTCACCCCTCCACTTT. Encoded protein: CASSILGGDIGSPLHF. The chain recombines TRBV19 with TRBJ1-6, with a tentative D call TRBD1 (6 bases). CDR1 and CDR2 from the germline V gene are LNHDA and SQIVND (reference sequence). This CDR3 region has 16 residues. The V end was cut by 3 bases, the J end by 9 bases, with 18 bases between.

The chain joins TRBV29-1 to TRBJ2-5; weak D call: TRBD1 (6 bases). The V end was cut by 4 bases, the J end by 5 bases, with 11 bases between. Looked up from germline, CDR1 is SQVTM and CDR2 is ANQGSEA. The CDR3 contains 12 residues. The CDR3 region is CSVAHRVETQYF. DNA for the CDR3: TGCAGCGTTGCCCACAGGGTGGAGACCCAGTACTTC.

This chain links TRBV5-1 with TRBJ2-1; a weak D match, TRBD2 (6 bases). CDR1 is SGHRS, CDR2 YFSETQ, per germline. The CDR3 contains 15 residues. V was shortened by 4 bases and J by 2 bases, with 13 bases between the two germline ends. The chain's CDR3 is CASSPYSGTYNEQFF. DNA of the CDR3: TGCGCCAGCAGCCCATATAGCGGTACCTACAATGAGCAGTTCTTC.

This chain links TRBV6-5 with TRBJ2-6, with 9 bases that match TRBD1. Trimming at V came to 5 bases and at J to 2 bases, leaving 1 base not matched to a gene. Looked up from germline, CDR1 is MNHEY and CDR2 is SVGAGI. The CDR3 is made up of 15 amino acids. DNA of the CDR3: TGTGCCAGCAGTAGACAGGGGGCTGGGGCCAACGTCCTGACTTTC. This sequence encodes CASSRQGAGANVLTF.

This sequence joins TRBV27 and TRBJ2-3; weak D call: TRBD1 (5 bases). CDR3 length: 15 residues. CDR1 and CDR2 from the germline V gene are MNHEY and SMNVEV (reference sequence). V was trimmed by 5 bases and J by 2 bases, leaving 14 bases between them. In nucleotides, the CDR3 is TGTGCCAGCAGTCCACCAGACAGTTACACAGATACGCAGTATTTT. Translating it yields CASSPPDSYTDTQYF.

This clone was detected once. The chain couples TRBV30 to TRBJ1-2; D might be TRBD1 (5 bases). Germline loops: CDR1 GTSNPN, CDR2 SVGIG (reference sequence). The V end was cut by 5 bases, the J end by 3 bases, with 13 bases between. The CDR3 is 13 residues long. CDR3 in DNA: TGTGCCTGGGCCTGGGGGGGGGACTATGGCTACACCTTC. This encodes CAWAWGGDYGYTF.

V gene TRBV5-6 combines with J gene TRBJ2-1; TRBD2 matches at 8 bases. V shed 0 bases and J 8 bases; nucleotides not matched to a gene: 7. Germline V gives CDR1 SGHDT, CDR2 YYEEEE. The CDR3 contains 15 residues. This chain's CDR3 is CASSLVGSGIDEQFF. Written as DNA, the CDR3 is TGTGCCAGCAGCTTGGTCGGTAGCGGGATCGATGAGCAGTTCTTC.

In this sample, this clone turned up a few times. V gene TRBV4-1 combines with J gene TRBJ1-1, with 9 bases that match TRBD1. The V segment lost 6 bases and the J segment 7 bases; nucleotides outside the gene matches: 12. CDR3 size: 15 residues. The germline gives CDR1 MGHRA, CDR2 YSYEKL. The CDR3 region is CASSPPGQGWGEAFF. The CDR3 DNA sequence: TGCGCCAGCAGTCCGCCGGGACAGGGATGGGGTGAAGCTTTCTTT.

The chain joins TRBV7-9 to TRBJ2-2; TRBD2 agrees at 7 bases. V lost 5 bases and J lost 0; bases outside the gene matches: 6. CDR3 size: 16 residues. Germline CDR1 reads SEHNR; CDR2 reads FQNEAQ (reference sequence). DNA for the CDR3: TGTGCCAGCAGCCTTACTAGCGCCGCGAACACCGGGGAGCTGTTTTTT. It codes for CASSLTSAANTGELFF.

The chain is built from TRBV25-1 and TRBJ1-6; a weak D match, TRBD1 (6 bases). V was shortened by 3 bases and J by 10 bases, with 25 bases between the two germline ends. CDR1 is MGHDK, CDR2 SYGVNS, per germline. This CDR3 region has 18 residues. The DNA of the CDR3 is TGTGCCAGCAGTGAGTCTCTCCATTGGACAGTACAGTACTCACCCCTCCACTTT. Translated: CASSESLHWTVQYSPLHF. Supplemented by reference TRBV25-1 and TRBJ1-6, the full variable domain reads EADIYQTPRYLVIGTGKKITLECSQTMGHDKMYWYQQDPGMELHLIHYSYGVNSTEKGDLSSESTVSRIRTEHFPLTLESARPSHTSQYLCASSESLHWTVQYSPLHFGNGTRLTVT.

The CDR3 nucleotides read TGTGCCAGCAGCTTCGGACTATCAGATACGCAGTATTTT. Protein sequence: CASSFGLSDTQYF. This chain joins TRBV7-9 and TRBJ2-3; TRBD2 might be the D (6 bases). The CDR3 has 13 residues. Germline V gene sequence: CDR1 SEHNR, CDR2 FQNEAQ (reference sequence). V gave up 3 bases and J gave up 4 bases, with 8 bases separating them. The entire variable domain, with the rest obtained from reference TRBV7-9 and TRBJ2-3, is as follows: DTGVSQNPRHKITKRGQNVTFRCDPISEHNRLYWYRQTLGQGPEFLTYFQNEAQLEKSRLLSDRFSAERPKGSFSTLEIQRTEQGDSAMYLCASSFGLSDTQYFGPGTRLTVL.

This sequence joins TRBV19 and TRBJ2-3; 7 bases map to TRBD1. CDR3 length equals 14 residues. Germline V gives CDR1 LNHDA, CDR2 SQIVND (reference sequence). With 4 bases clipped from V and 4 bases from J, the junction kept 5 bases outside the gene matches. The CDR3 sequence is CASSKDRWADTQYF. The CDR3, as DNA: TGTGCCAGTAGTAAGGACAGGTGGGCAGATACGCAGTATTTT.

The chain couples TRBV5-1 to TRBJ1-3; D remains unclear. V was trimmed by 3 bases and J by 1 base, leaving 8 bases between them. The CDR3 contains 14 residues. Germline CDR1 is SGHRS and CDR2 is YFSETQ. CDR3 coding DNA: TGCGCCAGCAGCTGGGAGTTGTCTGGAAACACCATATATTTT. This encodes CASSWELSGNTIYF.